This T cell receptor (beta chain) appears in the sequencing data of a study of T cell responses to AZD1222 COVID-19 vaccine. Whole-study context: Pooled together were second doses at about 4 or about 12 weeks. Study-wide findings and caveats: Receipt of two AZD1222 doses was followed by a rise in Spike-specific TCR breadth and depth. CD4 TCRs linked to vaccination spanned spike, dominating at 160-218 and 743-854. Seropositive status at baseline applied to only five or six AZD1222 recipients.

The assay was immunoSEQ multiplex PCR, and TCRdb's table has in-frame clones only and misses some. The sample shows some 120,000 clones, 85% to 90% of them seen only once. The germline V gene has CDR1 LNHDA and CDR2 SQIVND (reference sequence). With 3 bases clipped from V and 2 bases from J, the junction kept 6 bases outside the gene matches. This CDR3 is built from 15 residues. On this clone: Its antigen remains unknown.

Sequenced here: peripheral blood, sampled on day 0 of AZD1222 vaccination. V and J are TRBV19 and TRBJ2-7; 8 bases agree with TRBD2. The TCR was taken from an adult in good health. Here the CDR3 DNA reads TGTGCCAGTAGTATGGGACTAGTGGCTCCCTACGAGCAGTACTTC. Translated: CASSMGLVAPYEQYF.